A single sample is the source of the 17 T cell receptor beta chains below, sequenced in a study of T cells after yellow fever vaccination. MiXCR, run by TCRdb on the 5' RACE reads, gives a single entry per CDR3 protein. The sample comprises a few hundred thousand distinct CDR3 sequences, approximately 5.7% of which are singletons, and 15% rests with the top ten. Sequences were derived from PBMCs, sampled 5 days after the yellow fever booster vaccination. These TCRs come from a man aged 25-40 years who received the YFV17D yellow fever vaccine.

The table lists this clonotype with many counts. This chain joins TRBV12-5 and TRBJ2-5; D is perhaps TRBD2 (5 bases). The CDR3 totals 14 residues. V was trimmed by 7 bases and J by 4 bases, leaving 16 bases between them. CDR1 and CDR2 (germline): LGHNT, FRNRAP. Written as DNA, the CDR3 is TGTGCTAGTGTGATGGGTGAGGGCCCAGAGACCCAGTACTTC. This gives the protein CASVMGEGPETQYF.

This clonotype has ten or more counts. The V and J genes are TRBV28 and TRBJ2-5; 10 bases line up with TRBD2. CDR1 is MDHEN, CDR2 SYDVKM, per germline. The CDR3 length is 12 residues. After removal of 8 bases from V and 4 bases from J, the junction contained 1 base not matched to a gene. The CDR3 sequence: CASRLAGETQYF. The CDR3 region has the DNA TGTGCCAGCCGACTAGCGGGAGAGACCCAGTACTTC. Together with reference TRBV28 and TRBJ2-5, the CDR3 gives the full variable domain: DVKVTQSSRYLVKRTGEKVFLECVQDMDHENMFWYRQDPGLGLRLIYFSYDVKMKEKGDIPEGYSVSREKKERFSLILESASTNQTSMYLCASRLAGETQYFGPGTRLLVL.

The table lists this clonotype with many counts. At one boundary the junction diverges from the germline segment, which might be a read error. V is TRBV5-1 and J is TRBJ2-2; perhaps TRBD2 as D (5 bases). Germline values: CDR1 SGHRS, CDR2 YFSETQ. The CDR3 has 12 amino acids. This CDR3 is CASSSDGSFGVF. The CDR3 DNA is TGCGCCAGCAGCAGTGACGGGTCATTCGGGGTTTTT.

A few counts support this clonotype. The chain employs TRBV20-1 and TRBJ2-1; TRBD2 matches 9 bases. The length of the CDR3 is 15 residues. V was pared by 3 bases and J by 6 bases, with 9 bases of the junction left unmatched. CDR1 DFQATT and CDR2 SNEGSKA come from the germline V gene (reference sequence). The CDR3 nucleotides read TGCAGTGCTAGGGATGTGCGGGAGGGTCTCAATGAGCAGTTCTTC. Residues: CSARDVREGLNEQFF.

This clonotype was seen more than once but under ten times. The chain is built from TRBV2 and TRBJ2-1, with 7 bases aligning to TRBD2. Looked up from germline, CDR1 is SNHLY and CDR2 is FYNNEI. The CDR3 consists of 20 residues. The V and J ends lost 2 bases and 4 bases, in that order; junction bases with no gene match: 20. The CDR3 DNA follows: TGTGCCAGCAGTGAAAAGTTTGATATTAGGGGCGGGAGACTTTACAATGAGCAGTTCTTC. Its translation is CASSEKFDIRGGRLYNEQFF. Full variable domain (rest looked up from reference TRBV2 and TRBJ2-1): EPEVTQTPSHQVTQMGQEVILRCVPISNHLYFYWYRQILGQKVEFLVSFYNNEISEKSEIFDDQFSVERPDGSNFTLKIRSTKLEDSAMYFCASSEKFDIRGGRLYNEQFFGPGTRLTVL.

This clonotype has just a few counts. The chain joins TRBV19 to TRBJ1-5; D not certain. With 7 bases removed from V and 0 bases from J, the gap between germline ends came to 13 bases. The CDR3 has 15 amino acids. Germline CDR1 is LNHDA and CDR2 is SQIVND (reference sequence). Here the CDR3 reads CASNMAANSNQPQHF. In DNA, the CDR3 is TGTGCCAGTAATATGGCGGCAAATAGCAATCAGCCCCAGCATTTT.

This clonotype has more than one count but fewer than ten. The chain carries TRBV18 and TRBJ2-1, with 9 nucleotides matching TRBD1. The CDR3 is 15 amino acids. The germline V gene encodes CDR1 KGHSH and CDR2 LQKENI. Trimming at V came to 0 bases and at J to 8 bases, leaving 5 bases not matched to a gene. The CDR3 DNA sequence: TGTGCCAGCTCACCACCTACGGGACAGGGTTATGAGCAGTTCTTC. Amino acid sequence: CASSPPTGQGYEQFF.

This clonotype was observed at least ten times. The J gene is TRBJ2-3, the V gene TRBV6-5; D may be TRBD2 (5 bases). Germline CDR1 and CDR2: MNHEY and SVGAGI. The CDR3 is 16 amino acids. Between the trimmed V and J ends, which lost 0 bases and 10 bases, there was a span of 20 bases. As DNA, the CDR3 is TGTGCCAGCAGTTACTCGTCTAGCCTGCCCCTGGCCGCGCAGTATTTT. Translating gives CASSYSSSLPLAAQYF.

The chain joins TRBV2 to TRBJ2-6; possible D gene TRBD1, 6 bases. Germline V gene lookup returns CDR1 SNHLY and CDR2 FYNNEI. Trimming removed 10 bases at V and 0 bases at J, with 28 bases between. The CDR3 totals 20 residues. The CDR3 DNA is TGTGCCACCCGAACGGTGGATCGACAGGCCGACGGCTCTGGGGCCAACGTCCTGACTTTC. It specifies CATRTVDRQADGSGANVLTF.

This clonotype was seen only a few times. The J gene is TRBJ2-7, the V gene TRBV5-1, with TRBD1 matching 7 bases. In germline, CDR1 is SGHRS, CDR2 YFSETQ. This CDR3 contains 13 residues. Trimming at V came to 0 bases and at J to 7 bases, leaving 4 bases not matched to a gene. CDR3 nucleotide sequence: TGCGCCAGCAGCTTGGCCACAGGGGATGAGCAGTACTTC. Amino acids: CASSLATGDEQYF.

The gene calls are TRBV20-1 and TRBJ2-3; the match to TRBD2 covers 11 bases. V lost 5 bases to trimming and J lost 0 bases; unmatched junction nucleotides: 1. This CDR3 contains 14 residues. The germline CDR1 and CDR2 sequences are DFQATT and SNEGSKA (reference sequence). CDR3 protein: CSAGTSGSTDTQYF. DNA of the CDR3: TGCAGTGCTGGGACTAGCGGAAGCACAGATACGCAGTATTTT.

This clonotype came up a few times. The chain is built from TRBV3-1 and TRBJ2-7; no clear D. Per germline, CDR1 LGHDT and CDR2 YNNKEL (reference sequence). V was pared by 3 bases and J by 10 bases, with 13 bases between. This CDR3 is 12 amino acids long. The CDR3 sequence: CASSQPGVGQYF. DNA for the CDR3: TGTGCCAGCAGCCAGCCGGGTGTGGGACAGTACTTC.

The rearrangement uses TRBV7-9 and TRBJ2-7; D gene uncertain. The germline V gene encodes CDR1 SEHNR and CDR2 FQNEAQ (reference sequence). CDR3 length: 13 residues. V was shortened by 5 bases and J by 4 bases, with 12 bases between the two germline ends. CDR3 in DNA: TGTGCCAGCAGCCCCCCTAATGAATACGAGCAGTACTTC. This gives the protein CASSPPNEYEQYF.

This clonotype was seen a handful of times. The chain recombines TRBV5-1 with TRBJ2-1; 8 nucleotides agree with TRBD1. The CDR3 has 16 residues. Per the germline V gene, CDR1 is SGHRS and CDR2 is YFSETQ. V lost 0 bases and J lost 8; bases outside the gene matches: 10. The CDR3 spells CASSLEGTGTGDEQFF. In DNA, the CDR3 is TGCGCCAGCAGCTTGGAGGGGACAGGCACTGGCGATGAGCAGTTCTTC. The full variable domain, rest sourced from reference TRBV5-1 and TRBJ2-1, is KAGVTQTPRYLIKTRGQQVTLSCSPISGHRSVSWYQQTPGQGLQFLFEYFSETQRNKGNFPGRFSGRQFSNSRSEMNVSTLELGDSALYLCASSLEGTGTGDEQFFGPGTRLTVL.

The V gene is TRBV5-4, the J gene TRBJ1-5; 11 bases match TRBD1. V gave up 4 bases and J gave up 4 bases; unmatched junction bases: 4. This CDR3 comprises 15 residues. The germline gives CDR1 SGHNT, CDR2 YYREEE (reference sequence). The CDR3 region has the DNA TGTGCCAGCAGCGTCGGGACAGGGGGGAATCAGCCCCAGCATTTT. It encodes CASSVGTGGNQPQHF.

V gene TRBV6-2 or TRBV6-3 combines with J gene TRBJ2-2; no clear D gene. Trimming took 2 bases from V and 6 from J, leaving 22 bases between them. This CDR3 comprises 18 residues. The germline V gene has CDR1 MNHEY and CDR2 SVGEGT. This CDR3 reads CASSYPPLDPNLPGELFF. In DNA, the CDR3 is TGTGCCAGCAGTTACCCCCCTCTGGATCCCAACCTTCCCGGGGAGCTGTTTTTT.

The chain carries TRBV4-3 and TRBJ2-4, with TRBD1 matching 7 bases. V trimming: 0 bases; J trimming: 0 bases; junction bases outside the gene matches: 14. Germline V gives CDR1 LGHNA, CDR2 YSLEER. This CDR3 region has 20 residues. CDR3 protein: CASSQDRGSEQGLAKNIQYF. The CDR3 nucleotides are TGCGCCAGCAGCCAAGATAGGGGGTCAGAACAGGGGCTAGCCAAAAACATTCAGTACTTC.